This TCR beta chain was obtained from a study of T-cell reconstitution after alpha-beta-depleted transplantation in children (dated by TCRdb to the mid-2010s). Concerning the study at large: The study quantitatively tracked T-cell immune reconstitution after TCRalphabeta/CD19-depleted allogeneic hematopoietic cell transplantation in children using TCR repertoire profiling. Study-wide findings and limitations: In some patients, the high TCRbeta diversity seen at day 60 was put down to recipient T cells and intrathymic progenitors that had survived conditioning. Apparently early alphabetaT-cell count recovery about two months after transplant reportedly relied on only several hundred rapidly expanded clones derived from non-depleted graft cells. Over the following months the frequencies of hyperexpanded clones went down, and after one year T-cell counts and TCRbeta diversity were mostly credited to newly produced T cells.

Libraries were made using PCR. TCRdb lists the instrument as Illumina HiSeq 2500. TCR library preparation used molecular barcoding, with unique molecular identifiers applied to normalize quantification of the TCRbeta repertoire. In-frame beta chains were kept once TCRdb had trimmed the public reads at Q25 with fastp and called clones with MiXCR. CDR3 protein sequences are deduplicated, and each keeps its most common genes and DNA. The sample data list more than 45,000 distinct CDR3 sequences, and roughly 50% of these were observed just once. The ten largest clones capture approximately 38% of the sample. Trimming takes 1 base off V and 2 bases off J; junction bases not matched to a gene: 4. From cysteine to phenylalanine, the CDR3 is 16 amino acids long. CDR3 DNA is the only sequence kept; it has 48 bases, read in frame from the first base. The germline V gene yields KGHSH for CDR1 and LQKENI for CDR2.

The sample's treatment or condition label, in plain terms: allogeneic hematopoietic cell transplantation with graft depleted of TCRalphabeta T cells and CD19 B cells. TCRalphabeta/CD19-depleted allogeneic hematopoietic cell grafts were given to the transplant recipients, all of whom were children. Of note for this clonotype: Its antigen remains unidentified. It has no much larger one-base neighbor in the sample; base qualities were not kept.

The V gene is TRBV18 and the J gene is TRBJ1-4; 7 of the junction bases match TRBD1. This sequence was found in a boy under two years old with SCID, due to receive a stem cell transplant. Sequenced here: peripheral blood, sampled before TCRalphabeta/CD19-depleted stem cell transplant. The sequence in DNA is TGTGCCAGCTCACCACGAGGGGGCGACACTAATGAAAAACTGTTTTTT. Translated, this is CASSPRGGDTNEKLFF.